This T cell receptor beta chain was profiled in a study of T cell responses to AZD1222 COVID-19 vaccine. Some clones are missing from TCRdb's copy, which holds only in-frame ones; the method was immunoSEQ multiplex PCR. The table lists roughly 140,000 clones, around nine tenths of them singletons, with over 1.5% in the top ten. V dropped 2 bases and J dropped 0; count of bases not matched to a gene: 1. The germline V gene has CDR1 MNHEY and CDR2 SMNVEV (reference sequence). This CDR3 is built from 15 residues. The specimen comprised peripheral blood, sampled on day 0 of AZD1222 vaccination. The chain is built from TRBV27 and TRBJ2-3, with 8 bases identical to TRBD2. This TCR was sampled from an adult in good health. The CDR3 DNA reads TGTGCCAGCAGTTTACAGCGGGGGAGCACAGATACGCAGTATTTT. Its translation is CASSLQRGSTDTQYF.